This TCR beta chain was retrieved from a study of tumor and adjacent non-tumor tissue in lung cancer listed by TCRdb under 2018. Background for the entire study: The cohort included more than nine adenocarcinoma, a couple of squamous cell carcinoma and 1 small cell lung cancer patients. About 30 paired specimens, one tumor and one normal lung sample per patient, were profiled by TCRbeta CDR3 sequencing. In total, sequencing yielded fewer than 150 million productive TCRbeta reads, which works out to an average of about 3.9 million reads per sample. Using bulk TCRbeta repertoires from 15 lung cancer patients, the study set lung tumor tissue side by side with matched distant non-tumor lung tissue. Among the approximately 15 patients, ages ranged from about 31 to 85 years, about 10 were men and 5 were women, and disease was TNM stage I to III.

The CDR3 contains 17 residues, cysteine and phenylalanine counted. Only CDR3 DNA remains: 51 bases, in frame from the first base. CDR1 and CDR2 were assigned from the germline V gene as SQVTM and ANQGSEA. Results and caveats for the whole study, not just this receptor: Because peripheral blood was not sequenced, the blood TCRbeta repertoires of the lung cancer patients in the study went unexamined. The methods do not name the sequencing platform or mention unique molecular identifiers. Tumor tissue showed significantly higher TCR diversity (inverse Simpson) than normal lung tissue, at about 410 vs 180 (P = 0.0075, Mann-Whitney U test). TCR diversity was significantly higher in younger patients, and greater tumor TCR diversity was associated with shorter overall survival and shorter disease-free survival. A significantly larger cumulative share of the repertoire was made up by the top 100 clones in normal lung than in tumor tissue. With only roughly 14 patients in the cohort, the authors noted that larger samples and more detailed clinical data are needed.

Receptor amplification or capture employed multiplex PCR. The data were produced on an Illumina HiSeq 2500. TCRbeta libraries were constructed through three rounds of nested PCR with primers (Table S4) according to protocols modified from ARM-PCR. PCR products of 200-500 bp were gel-excised and purified with the QIAquick gel extraction kit before sequencing. The authors processed their data as follows. Trimmomatic was used to clean the reads, FLASH was used to merge the reads into complete CDR3 sequences, and MiTCR was used to assign the reads to V(D)J germline segments. Clonal diversity was computed as the inverse Simpson's index with VDJtools. A read counted as productive if the sequence was in-frame and lacked a premature stop codon. The public reads were run again by TCRdb, first through fastp at Q25 and then through MiXCR, and only productive beta chains were kept. Every CDR3 protein is listed once, alongside the most common genes and DNA of its rows. In this record, the V and J calls reflect TCRdb's handling and not the investigators' own analysis. This sample gives around 76,000 distinct CDR3 sequences in total; 76% of them show up just once. The ten largest clones represent under 40% of the sample.

With respect to this clonotype: The clone's antigen remains unknown. At one end the junction does not follow the germline gene, possibly because of a read error.

RNA was extracted from bulk unsorted tissue and checked for quality with a NanoDrop ND-1000 and an Agilent 2100. The normal lung samples consisted of distant non-tumor tissue collected more than 3 cm from the tumor edge. The donors were newly diagnosed lung cancer patients admitted for thoracic surgery in China from August to November 2014 who had not received prior chemotherapy. Anyone who had undergone radiotherapy or chemotherapy before, or who had another cancer at the same time, was left out of the study. Surgical tissue pieces of about 1-2.3 cm3 were preserved in RNAlater solution and were kept at -80 degrees C until use.

The V and J segments used are TRBV29-1 and TRBJ1-2; no D gene can be assigned with confidence. The receptor comes from a man between 65 and 85 years old with non-small cell lung cancer. The source material was distant non-tumor lung tissue. The CDR3 loop reads CSVEEYIQVHTKYGYTF. The DNA is TGCAGCGTTGAAGAGTACATTCAGGTCCATACTAAATATGGCTACACCTTC. The entire variable domain, with the stretches around the CDR3 drawn from the reference TRBV29-1 and TRBJ1-2 proteins, is SAVISQKPSRDICQRGTSLTIQCQVDSQVTMMFWYRQQPGQSLTLIATANQGSEATYESGFVIDKFPISRPNLTFSTLTVSNMSPEDSSIYLCSVEEYIQVHTKYGYTFGSGTRLTVV.